One and the same sample provided the 2 T cell receptor beta chains below, sequenced in a study of T cell changes during pregnancy in multiple sclerosis. Profiling relied on immunoSEQ multiplex PCR, and the TCRdb table lists in-frame clones only, not all of them. The sample yields some 110,000 clones, approximately 90% seen once. The sample consisted of peripheral blood, taken after pregnancy. These receptors all stem from a female donor with multiple sclerosis, enrolled in a pregnancy study.

The CDR3 reads CASIGGWVNTEAFF. DNA of the CDR3: TGTGCCAGTATCGGGGGTTGGGTGAACACTGAAGCTTTCTTT. The chain couples TRBV19 to TRBJ1-1; D may be TRBD1 (5 bases). This CDR3 is built from 14 residues. Trimming shortened V by 7 bases and J by 0 bases, and 12 bases separated the two germline ends. The V gene's germline CDR1 is LNHDA and CDR2 SQIVND (reference sequence).

This chain links TRBV7-9 with TRBJ2-1; D is uncertain. The CDR3 loop spans 15 amino acids. The germline CDR1 and CDR2 sequences are SEHNR and FQNEAQ (reference sequence). Deletions cut 1 base from V and 0 bases from J, with 7 bases between. CDR3 sequence: CASSLVLSSYNEQFF. CDR3 nucleotide sequence: TGTGCCAGCAGCTTAGTGCTTAGCTCCTACAATGAGCAGTTCTTC.